Listed below are T cell receptor beta chains from one sample, sequenced in a study of CD4 T cells in relation to SARS-CoV-2 and coronaviruses. Profiling relied on immunoSEQ multiplex PCR, and the TCRdb table lists in-frame clones only, not all of them. The sample holds 15,000 or so clones; 70% to 80% are singletons and the top ten take around 9.9%. For these TCRs, the target antigens are not known. The sequencing sample was made of CD4+ T cells from PBMCs, cultured in vitro. Receptors were obtained from a human donor in good health. Both conserved end residues are part of each CDR3. The D gene is left open where the match is weak. Clone size, where shown, is once, few, many, or a class for clones that have expanded.

d_gene: TRBD2
v_gene: TRBV3-1/TRBV3-2
j_gene: TRBJ2-5
abundance: -
CDR3nt: TGTGCCAGCAGCTATGGGACTACCGAGACCCAGTACTTC
CDR3aa: CASSYGTTETQYF

d_gene: -
v_gene: TRBV2
j_gene: TRBJ1-5
abundance: -
CDR3nt: TGTGCCAGCAGTGGTCAGATCTATCAGCCCCAGCATTTT
CDR3aa: CASSGQIYQPQHF

d_gene: -
v_gene: TRBV2
j_gene: TRBJ1-4
abundance: -
CDR3nt: TGTGCCAGCAGTGAATTGAGGGCAGGGGAAAAACTGTTTTTT
CDR3aa: CASSELRAGEKLFF

d_gene: -
v_gene: TRBV6-1
j_gene: TRBJ1-2
abundance: -
CDR3nt: TGTGCCAGCAGTGAAGTGGGGCAGGGCTACACCTTC
CDR3aa: CASSEVGQGYTF

d_gene: -
v_gene: TRBV21-1
j_gene: TRBJ2-7
abundance: once
CDR3nt: TGTGCCAGCATCAAGCGGGACCTCGGCTACGAGCAGTACTTC
CDR3aa: CASIKRDLGYEQYF

d_gene: -
v_gene: TRBV25-1
j_gene: TRBJ1-2
abundance: -
CDR3nt: TGTGCCAGCAGTGAAGGTGACCAGGTTAATGATGGCTACACCTTC
CDR3aa: CASSEGDQVNDGYTF

d_gene: -
v_gene: TRBV19
j_gene: TRBJ2-3
abundance: few
CDR3nt: TGTGCCAGTAGTAATCAGGGTCGGACAGATACGCAGTATTTT
CDR3aa: CASSNQGRTDTQYF

d_gene: TRBD2
v_gene: TRBV7-8
j_gene: TRBJ2-3
abundance: -
CDR3nt: TGTGCCAGCAGCATACGGACTAGCGGGAGTACAGATACGCAGTATTTT
CDR3aa: CASSIRTSGSTDTQYF

d_gene: TRBD2
v_gene: TRBV6-5
j_gene: TRBJ2-3
abundance: -
CDR3nt: TGTGCCAGCAGAAGACTAGCGGGGAACACAGATACGCAGTATTTT
CDR3aa: CASRRLAGNTDTQYF

d_gene: -
v_gene: TRBV25-1
j_gene: TRBJ2-7
abundance: -
CDR3nt: TGTGCCAGCCGAACTCATTCGGCGGGGCCTTACGAGCAGTACTTC
CDR3aa: CASRTHSAGPYEQYF

d_gene: TRBD2
v_gene: TRBV30
j_gene: TRBJ2-7
abundance: -
CDR3nt: TGTGCCTGGCGACTAGCGGGCTCCTACGAGCAGTACTTC
CDR3aa: CAWRLAGSYEQYF

d_gene: -
v_gene: TRBV10-3
j_gene: TRBJ1-5
abundance: once
CDR3nt: TGTGCCATCAGTGAGTCGGTTCCCGGGTCACAGCCCCAGCATTTT
CDR3aa: CAISESVPGSQPQHF

d_gene: -
v_gene: TRBV18
j_gene: TRBJ2-7
abundance: -
CDR3nt: TGTGCCAGCTCACCCCCGTCCGGGGGTACCTACGAGCAGTACTTC
CDR3aa: CASSPPSGGTYEQYF

d_gene: TRBD2
v_gene: TRBV5-1
j_gene: TRBJ2-1
abundance: -
CDR3nt: TGCGCCAGCAGCTTGGATGGGACTAGCGGGAGGGAGCAGTTCTTC
CDR3aa: CASSLDGTSGREQFF

d_gene: -
v_gene: TRBV19
j_gene: TRBJ1-5
abundance: -
CDR3nt: TGTGCCAGTAGTTCCTCAACAGGGTACCAGCCCCAGCATTTT
CDR3aa: CASSSSTGYQPQHF

d_gene: -
v_gene: TRBV6-2/TRBV6-3
j_gene: TRBJ2-2
abundance: few
CDR3nt: TGTGCCAGCAGTTCGACGGTCCCCGGGGAGCTGTTTTTT
CDR3aa: CASSSTVPGELFF

d_gene: -
v_gene: TRBV27
j_gene: TRBJ1-1
abundance: once
CDR3nt: TGTGCCAGCAGTCCTCGGGGGGGAGTGGGCACTGAAGCTTTCTTT
CDR3aa: CASSPRGGVGTEAFF

d_gene: TRBD1
v_gene: TRBV7-6
j_gene: TRBJ1-2
abundance: -
CDR3nt: TGTGCCAGCAGCACCCAGCCGGGACAGGGGAACGGCTACACCTTC
CDR3aa: CASSTQPGQGNGYTF

d_gene: -
v_gene: TRBV29-1
j_gene: TRBJ2-6
abundance: -
CDR3nt: TGCAGCGTTCGACAGGTTAGTGGAGACGTCCTGACTTTC
CDR3aa: CSVRQVSGDVLTF

d_gene: -
v_gene: TRBV7-2
j_gene: TRBJ1-2
abundance: -
CDR3nt: TGTGCCAGCAGCCTAGCCCGTCGGTCCACCTATGGCTACACCTTC
CDR3aa: CASSLARRSTYGYTF

d_gene: TRBD1
v_gene: TRBV2
j_gene: TRBJ2-3
abundance: -
CDR3nt: TGTGCCAGCAGCCCCGGGACAGAGACAGATACGCAGTATTTT
CDR3aa: CASSPGTETDTQYF

d_gene: TRBD1
v_gene: TRBV18
j_gene: TRBJ2-7
abundance: once
CDR3nt: TGTGCCAGCTCACCACGGGACAGGGCCTACGAGCAGTACTTC
CDR3aa: CASSPRDRAYEQYF

d_gene: -
v_gene: TRBV5-1
j_gene: TRBJ1-3
abundance: -
CDR3nt: TGCGCCAGCAGCTTGGCCCCCGGGATAGAAAACACCATATATTTT
CDR3aa: CASSLAPGIENTIYF

d_gene: -
v_gene: TRBV7-2
j_gene: TRBJ2-7
abundance: -
CDR3nt: TGTGCCAGCAGCTCCGGAGGGGTTAGGGGGGCCTACGAGCAGTACTTC
CDR3aa: CASSSGGVRGAYEQYF

d_gene: -
v_gene: TRBV4-3
j_gene: TRBJ1-3
abundance: -
CDR3nt: TGCGCCAGCAGCCAAGATCCCGACCCGGGGGACACCATATATTTT
CDR3aa: CASSQDPDPGDTIYF

d_gene: -
v_gene: TRBV3-1/TRBV3-2
j_gene: TRBJ2-7
abundance: -
CDR3nt: TGTGCCAGCAGCCAAAAAAATTGGCAGAATAAAGAGCAGTACTTC
CDR3aa: CASSQKNWQNKEQYF

d_gene: TRBD2
v_gene: TRBV6-2/TRBV6-3
j_gene: TRBJ2-7
abundance: -
CDR3nt: TGTGCCAGCAGTTACAGTAGCGGGAGTGGCGAGCAGTACTTC
CDR3aa: CASSYSSGSGEQYF